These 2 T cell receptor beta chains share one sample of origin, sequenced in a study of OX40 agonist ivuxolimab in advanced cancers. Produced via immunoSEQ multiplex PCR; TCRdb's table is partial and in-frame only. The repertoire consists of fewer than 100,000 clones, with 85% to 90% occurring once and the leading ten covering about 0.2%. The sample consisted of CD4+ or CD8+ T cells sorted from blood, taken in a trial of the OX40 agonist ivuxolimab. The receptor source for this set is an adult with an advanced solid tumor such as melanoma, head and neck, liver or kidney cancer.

DNA for the CDR3: TGTGCCTGGAGTGCAGGGGTCAATGAGCAGTTCTTC. Translation: CAWSAGVNEQFF. The chain joins TRBV30 to TRBJ2-1, with D tentatively TRBD1 (6 bases). Trimming removed 1 base from V and 6 bases from J, with 7 bases in between. Germline assignment: CDR1 GTSNPN and CDR2 SVGIG (reference sequence). This CDR3 comprises 12 residues.

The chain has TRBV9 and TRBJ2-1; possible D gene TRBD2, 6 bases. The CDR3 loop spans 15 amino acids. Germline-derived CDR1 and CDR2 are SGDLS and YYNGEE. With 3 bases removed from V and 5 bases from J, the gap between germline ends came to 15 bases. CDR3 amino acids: CASSAGVEAHNEQFF. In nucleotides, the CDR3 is TGTGCCAGCAGCGCGGGGGTGGAGGCCCACAATGAGCAGTTCTTC.